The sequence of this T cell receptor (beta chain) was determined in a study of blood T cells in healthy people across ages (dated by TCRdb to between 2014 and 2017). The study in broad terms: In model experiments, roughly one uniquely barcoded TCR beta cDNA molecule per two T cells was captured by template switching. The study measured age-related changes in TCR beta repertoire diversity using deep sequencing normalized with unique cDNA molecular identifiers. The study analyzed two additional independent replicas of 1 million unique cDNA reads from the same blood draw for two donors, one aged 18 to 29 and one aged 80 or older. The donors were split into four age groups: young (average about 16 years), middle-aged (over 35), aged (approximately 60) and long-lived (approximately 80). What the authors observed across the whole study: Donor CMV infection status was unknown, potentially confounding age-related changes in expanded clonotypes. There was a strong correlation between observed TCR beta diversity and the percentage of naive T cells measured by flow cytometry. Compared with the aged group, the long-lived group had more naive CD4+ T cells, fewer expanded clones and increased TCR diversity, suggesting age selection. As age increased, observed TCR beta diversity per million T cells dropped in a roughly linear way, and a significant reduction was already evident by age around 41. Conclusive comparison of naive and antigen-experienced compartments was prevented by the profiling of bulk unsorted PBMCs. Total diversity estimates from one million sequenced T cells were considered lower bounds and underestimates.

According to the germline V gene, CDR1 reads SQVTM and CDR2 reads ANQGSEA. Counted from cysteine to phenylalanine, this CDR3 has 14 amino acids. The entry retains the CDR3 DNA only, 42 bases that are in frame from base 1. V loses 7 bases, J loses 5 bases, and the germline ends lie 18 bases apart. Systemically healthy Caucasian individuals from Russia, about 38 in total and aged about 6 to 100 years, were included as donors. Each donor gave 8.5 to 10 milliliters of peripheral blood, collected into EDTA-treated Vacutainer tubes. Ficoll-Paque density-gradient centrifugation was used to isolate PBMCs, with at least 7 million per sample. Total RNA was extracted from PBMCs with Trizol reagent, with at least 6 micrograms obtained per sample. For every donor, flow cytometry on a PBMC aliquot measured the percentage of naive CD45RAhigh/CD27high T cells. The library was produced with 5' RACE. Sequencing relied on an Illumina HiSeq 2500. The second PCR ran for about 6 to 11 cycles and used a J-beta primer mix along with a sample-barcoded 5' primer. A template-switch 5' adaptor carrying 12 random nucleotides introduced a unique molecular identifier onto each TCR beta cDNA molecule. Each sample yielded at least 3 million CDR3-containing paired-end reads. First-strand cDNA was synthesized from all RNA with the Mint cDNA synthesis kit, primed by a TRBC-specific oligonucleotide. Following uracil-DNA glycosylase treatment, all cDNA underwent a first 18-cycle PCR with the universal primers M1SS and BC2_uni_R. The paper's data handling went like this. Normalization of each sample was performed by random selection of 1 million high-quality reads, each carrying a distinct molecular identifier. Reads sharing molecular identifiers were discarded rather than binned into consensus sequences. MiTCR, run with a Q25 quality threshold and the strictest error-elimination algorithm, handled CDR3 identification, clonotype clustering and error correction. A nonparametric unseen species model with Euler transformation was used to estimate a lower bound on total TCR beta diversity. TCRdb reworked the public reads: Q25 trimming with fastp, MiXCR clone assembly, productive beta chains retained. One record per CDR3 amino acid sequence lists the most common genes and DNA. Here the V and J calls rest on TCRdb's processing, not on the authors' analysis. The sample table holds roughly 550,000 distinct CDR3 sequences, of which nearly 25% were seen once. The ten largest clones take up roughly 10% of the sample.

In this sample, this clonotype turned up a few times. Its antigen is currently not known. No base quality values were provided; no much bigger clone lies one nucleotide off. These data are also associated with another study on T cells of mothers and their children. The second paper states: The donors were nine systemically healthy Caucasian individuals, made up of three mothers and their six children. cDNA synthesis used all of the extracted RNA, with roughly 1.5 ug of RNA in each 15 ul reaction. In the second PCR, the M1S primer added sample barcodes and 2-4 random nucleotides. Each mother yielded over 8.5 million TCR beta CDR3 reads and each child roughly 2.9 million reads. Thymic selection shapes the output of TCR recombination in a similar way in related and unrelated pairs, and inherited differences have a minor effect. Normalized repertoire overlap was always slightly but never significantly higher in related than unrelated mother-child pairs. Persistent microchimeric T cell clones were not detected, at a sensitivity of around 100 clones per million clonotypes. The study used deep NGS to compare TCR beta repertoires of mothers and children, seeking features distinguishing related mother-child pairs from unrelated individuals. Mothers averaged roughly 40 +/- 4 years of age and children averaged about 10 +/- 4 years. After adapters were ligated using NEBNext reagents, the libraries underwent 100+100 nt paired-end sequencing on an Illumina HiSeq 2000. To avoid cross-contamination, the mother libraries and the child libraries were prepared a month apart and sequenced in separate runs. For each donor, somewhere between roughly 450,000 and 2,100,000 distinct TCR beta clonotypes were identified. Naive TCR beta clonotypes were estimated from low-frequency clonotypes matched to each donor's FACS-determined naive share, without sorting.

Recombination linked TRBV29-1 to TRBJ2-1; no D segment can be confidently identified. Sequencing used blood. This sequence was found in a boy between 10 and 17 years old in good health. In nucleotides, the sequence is TGCAGCGCATGGGGAACACTACGGGACAATGAGCAGTTCTTC. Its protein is CSAWGTLRDNEQFF.